Presented here are 14 T cell receptor beta chains from one specimen sequenced in a study of cytomegalovirus exposure and HLA in healthy donors. Only in-frame clones appear in the TCRdb table, and some are missing; sequencing was by immunoSEQ multiplex PCR. This table has hundreds of thousands of clones, about nine tenths appearing once. Sequencing used PBMCs. These receptor sequences come from a woman in her twenties or thirties in good health and CMV-seronegative.

The chain recombines TRBV6-1 with TRBJ2-5, with a tentative D call TRBD1 (6 bases). V lost 6 bases and J 3 bases, leaving 11 bases between the germline ends. The CDR3 loop spans 13 amino acids. Germline values: CDR1 MNHNS, CDR2 SASEGT. The CDR3 spells CASRRWTEETQYF. CDR3 sequence (DNA): TGTGCCAGCAGGAGGTGGACAGAAGAGACCCAGTACTTC.

The count of this clone is one. The CDR3 reads CASTPGTGFYEQYF. The CDR3 region has the DNA TGTGCCAGTACCCCCGGGACAGGGTTTTACGAGCAGTACTTC. The gene calls are TRBV19 and TRBJ2-7, with 9 bases identical to TRBD1. The germline V gene has CDR1 LNHDA and CDR2 SQIVND (reference sequence). The ends lost 7 bases at V and 4 bases at J; junction bases unmatched: 8. The CDR3 covers 14 residues.

V is TRBV9 and J is TRBJ2-2, with 11 bases fitting TRBD1. Germline CDR1 is SGDLS and CDR2 is YYNGEE. V lost 4 bases and J lost 2; bases outside the gene matches: 7. This CDR3 has 17 residues. DNA for the CDR3: TGTGCCAGCAGCCCGAGGACAGGGGGCATCAACACCGGGGAGCTGTTTTTT. Amino acid sequence: CASSPRTGGINTGELFF.

The chain uses TRBV15 and TRBJ2-7; TRBD2 aligns across 13 bases. V shed 5 bases and J 6 bases; nucleotides not matched to a gene: 4. The CDR3 has 14 residues. CDR1 is LNHNV and CDR2 is YYDKDF in the germline V gene (reference sequence). CDR3 nucleotide sequence: TGTGCCACCAGCCAAGGGACTAGCGGGACCGAGCAGTACTTC. This translates into CATSQGTSGTEQYF.

The chain couples TRBV27 to TRBJ2-7; 10 bases map to TRBD2. The CDR3 covers 16 residues. The germline V gene encodes CDR1 MNHEY and CDR2 SMNVEV (reference sequence). J gave up 0 bases and V 7 bases, and 9 bases lay outside the gene matches. DNA for the CDR3: TGTGCCAGCAAGGGACTAGCGCGGCTTAGCTCCTACGAGCAGTACTTC. Protein product: CASKGLARLSSYEQYF.

This chain connects TRBV5-1 to TRBJ2-5, with a possible D match to TRBD2 (5 bases). The length of the CDR3 is 14 residues. Between the trimmed V and J ends, which lost 0 bases and 5 bases, there was a span of 11 bases. Germline V CDR1 and CDR2: SGHRS, YFSETQ. The chain's CDR3 is CASSLVPSSETQYF. In DNA, the CDR3 is TGCGCCAGCAGCTTGGTTCCTAGCAGCGAGACCCAGTACTTC.

A note on this clone: The sample carries other DNA sequences with the same CDR3. The V gene is TRBV28, the J gene TRBJ2-7; perhaps TRBD2 as D (7 bases). CDR3 size: 14 residues. V was shortened by 5 bases and J by 2 bases, with 13 bases between the two germline ends. Germline V gene lookup returns CDR1 MDHEN and CDR2 SYDVKM. CDR3 protein: CASSTSGTTYEQYF. The CDR3 DNA reads as TGTGCCAGCAGTACAAGCGGGACAACCTACGAGCAGTACTTC.

The chain carries TRBV7-8 and TRBJ2-7; D possibly uses TRBD1 or TRBD2 (5 bases each). The CDR3 has 15 amino acids. V lost 3 bases and J lost 3, with 15 bases in between. Germline V lookup: CDR1 SGHVS, CDR2 FQNEAQ. CDR3 DNA sequence: TGTGCCAGCAGCTTCCCCGGGACGGCCATCTACGAGCAGTACTTC. Translating gives CASSFPGTAIYEQYF.

The J gene is TRBJ2-5, the V gene TRBV12-5; D possibly matches TRBD1 or TRBD2 (6 bases each). The CDR3 length is 16 residues. Germline V gene data show CDR1 as LGHNT and CDR2 as FRNRAP. The CDR3 spells CAGGERTYEDQETQYF. The CDR3 nucleotides read TGTGCCGGGGGCGAAAGGACATATGAAGACCAAGAGACCCAGTACTTC.

About this clone: Other DNA sequences in this sample translate to the same CDR3. V and J are TRBV5-1 and TRBJ2-7; 9 nucleotides align to TRBD1. Germline-derived CDR1 and CDR2 are SGHRS and YFSETQ. With V trimmed by 0 bases and J by 1 base, 2 bases remained unmatched. This CDR3 is built from 15 residues. The CDR3: CASSLGQGVSYEQYF. The CDR3 DNA reads TGCGCCAGCAGCTTGGGACAGGGGGTTTCCTACGAGCAGTACTTC. Full variable domain (remainder filled in from reference TRBV5-1 and TRBJ2-7): KAGVTQTPRYLIKTRGQQVTLSCSPISGHRSVSWYQQTPGQGLQFLFEYFSETQRNKGNFPGRFSGRQFSNSRSEMNVSTLELGDSALYLCASSLGQGVSYEQYFGPGTRLTVT.

The V and J genes are TRBV5-1 and TRBJ1-2; D possibly corresponds to TRBD1 (6 bases). This CDR3 contains 15 residues. V lost 0 bases, J lost 4 bases, and 13 bases lay in between. From germline, CDR1 is SGHRS and CDR2 YFSETQ. The CDR3 DNA reads TGCGCCAGCAGCTTGGAGGCAGGGGCGACCTATGGCTACACCTTC. Its translation is CASSLEAGATYGYTF.

The chain couples TRBV30 to TRBJ1-1; D gene unclear. The V gene's germline CDR1 is GTSNPN and CDR2 SVGIG (reference sequence). Trimming took 2 bases from V and 8 from J, leaving 12 bases between them. The CDR3 length is 12 residues. Here the CDR3 reads CAWSLRAPEAFF. The CDR3 nucleotides read TGTGCCTGGAGTTTACGGGCCCCCGAAGCTTTCTTT. Based on the CDR3 plus reference TRBV30 and TRBJ1-1, the full variable domain is SQTIHQWPATLVQPVGSPLSLECTVEGTSNPNLYWYRQAAGRGLQLLFYSVGIGQISSEVPQNLSASRPQDRQFILSSKKLLLSDSGFYLCAWSLRAPEAFFGQGTRLTVV.

The J gene is TRBJ2-1, the V gene TRBV29-1, with TRBD2 matching 13 bases. The germline V gene has CDR1 SQVTM and CDR2 ANQGSEA. There are 17 residues in the CDR3. The V segment lost 1 base and the J segment 7 bases; nucleotides outside the gene matches: 10. CDR3 region: CSVEGTSGGLRGNEQFF. Written as DNA, the CDR3 is TGCAGCGTTGAAGGGACTAGCGGGGGCCTTCGGGGGAATGAGCAGTTCTTC.

V gene TRBV6-6 combines with J gene TRBJ2-5; 8 nucleotides agree with TRBD2. J gave up 2 bases and V 7 bases, and 9 bases lay outside the gene matches. Germline values: CDR1 MNHNY, CDR2 SVGAGI (reference sequence). The CDR3 runs to 15 residues. The CDR3 sequence: CASTRWVAGQETQYF. The CDR3 DNA follows: TGTGCCAGCACCCGTTGGGTAGCGGGACAAGAGACCCAGTACTTC.